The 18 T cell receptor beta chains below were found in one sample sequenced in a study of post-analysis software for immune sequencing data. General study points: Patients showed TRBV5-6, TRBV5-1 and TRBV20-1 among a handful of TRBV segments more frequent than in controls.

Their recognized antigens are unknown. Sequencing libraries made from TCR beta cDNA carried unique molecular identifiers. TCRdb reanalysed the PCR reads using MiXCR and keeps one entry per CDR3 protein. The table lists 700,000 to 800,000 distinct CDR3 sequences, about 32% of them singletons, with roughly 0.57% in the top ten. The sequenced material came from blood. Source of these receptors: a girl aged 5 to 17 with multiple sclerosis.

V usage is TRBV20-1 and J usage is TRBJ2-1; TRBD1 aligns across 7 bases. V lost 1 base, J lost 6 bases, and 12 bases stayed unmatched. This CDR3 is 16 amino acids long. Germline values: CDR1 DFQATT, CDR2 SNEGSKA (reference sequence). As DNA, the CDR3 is TGCAGTGCTAGAGGCCTGGGACAGCCAGCGACCAATGAGCAGTTCTTC. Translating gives CSARGLGQPATNEQFF.

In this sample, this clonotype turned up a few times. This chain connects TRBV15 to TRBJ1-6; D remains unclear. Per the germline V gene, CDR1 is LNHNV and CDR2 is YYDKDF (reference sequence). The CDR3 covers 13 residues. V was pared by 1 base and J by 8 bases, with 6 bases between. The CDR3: CATSRAADSPLHF. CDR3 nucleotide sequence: TGTGCCACCAGCAGAGCGGCGGATTCACCCCTCCACTTT.

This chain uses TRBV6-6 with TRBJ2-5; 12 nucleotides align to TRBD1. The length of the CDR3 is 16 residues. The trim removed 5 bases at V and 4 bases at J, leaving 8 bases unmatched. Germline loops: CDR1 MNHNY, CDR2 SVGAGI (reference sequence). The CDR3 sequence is CASSLRDRGRSETQYF. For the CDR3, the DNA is TGTGCCAGCAGTCTCCGGGACAGGGGGCGGTCAGAGACCCAGTACTTC.

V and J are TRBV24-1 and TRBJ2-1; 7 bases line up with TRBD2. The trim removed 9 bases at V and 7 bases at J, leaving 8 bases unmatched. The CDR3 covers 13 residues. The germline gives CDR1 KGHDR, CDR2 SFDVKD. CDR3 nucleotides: TGTGCCACCGCCCGCGGGAGTCTTAATGAGCAGTTCTTC. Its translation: CATARGSLNEQFF.

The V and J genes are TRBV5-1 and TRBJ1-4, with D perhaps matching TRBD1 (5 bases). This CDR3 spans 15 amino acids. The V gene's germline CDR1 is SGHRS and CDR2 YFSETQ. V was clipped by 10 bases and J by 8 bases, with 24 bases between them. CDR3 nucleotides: TGCGCCGGCACAAGAAGAGGGGTACTGGGCGAAAAACTGTTTTTT. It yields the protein CAGTRRGVLGEKLFF.

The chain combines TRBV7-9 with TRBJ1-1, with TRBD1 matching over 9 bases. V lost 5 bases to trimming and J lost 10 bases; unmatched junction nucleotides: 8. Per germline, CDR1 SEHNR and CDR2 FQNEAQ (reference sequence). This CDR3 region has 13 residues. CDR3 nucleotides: TGTGCCAGCAGCGGAGGGGACAGGGAATCAGCTTTCTTT. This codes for CASSGGDRESAFF.

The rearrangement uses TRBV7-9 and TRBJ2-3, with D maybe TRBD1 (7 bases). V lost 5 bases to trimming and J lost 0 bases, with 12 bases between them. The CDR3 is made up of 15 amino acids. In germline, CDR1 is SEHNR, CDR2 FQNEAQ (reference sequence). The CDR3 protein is CASSAGQTSTDTQYF. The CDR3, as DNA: TGTGCCAGCAGCGCGGGACAGACTAGCACAGATACGCAGTATTTT.

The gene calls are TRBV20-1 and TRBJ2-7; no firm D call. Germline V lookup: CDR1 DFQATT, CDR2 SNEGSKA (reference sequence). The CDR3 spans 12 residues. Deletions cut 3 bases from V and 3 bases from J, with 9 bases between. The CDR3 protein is CSARDQHYEQYF. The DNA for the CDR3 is TGCAGTGCTAGGGACCAACACTACGAGCAGTACTTC.

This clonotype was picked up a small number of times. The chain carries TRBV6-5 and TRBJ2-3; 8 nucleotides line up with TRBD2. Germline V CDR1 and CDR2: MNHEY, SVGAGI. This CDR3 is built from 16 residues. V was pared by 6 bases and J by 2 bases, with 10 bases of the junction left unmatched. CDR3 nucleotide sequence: TGTGCCAGCAGATCTCTCGGGCGGGGGGACACAGATACGCAGTATTTT. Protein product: CASRSLGRGDTDTQYF.

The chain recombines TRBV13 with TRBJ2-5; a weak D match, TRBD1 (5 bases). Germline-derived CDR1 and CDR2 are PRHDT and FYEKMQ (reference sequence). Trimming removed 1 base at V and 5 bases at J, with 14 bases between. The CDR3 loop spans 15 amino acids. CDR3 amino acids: CASSLAWGGQETQYF. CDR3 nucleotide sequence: TGTGCCAGCAGCTTAGCGTGGGGCGGCCAGGAGACCCAGTACTTC.

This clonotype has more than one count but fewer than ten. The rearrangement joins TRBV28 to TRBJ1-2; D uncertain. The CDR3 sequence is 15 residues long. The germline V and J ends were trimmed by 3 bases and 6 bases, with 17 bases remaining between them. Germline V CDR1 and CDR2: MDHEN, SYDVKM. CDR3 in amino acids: CASSFRREVMDGYTF. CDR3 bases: TGTGCCAGCAGTTTTAGGAGGGAGGTGATGGATGGCTACACCTTC.

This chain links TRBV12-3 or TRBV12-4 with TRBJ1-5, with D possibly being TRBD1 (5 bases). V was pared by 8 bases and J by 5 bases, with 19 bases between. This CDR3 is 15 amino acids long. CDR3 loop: CASGPGQGADQPQHF. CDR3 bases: TGTGCCAGCGGGCCAGGTCAGGGTGCGGATCAGCCCCAGCATTTT.

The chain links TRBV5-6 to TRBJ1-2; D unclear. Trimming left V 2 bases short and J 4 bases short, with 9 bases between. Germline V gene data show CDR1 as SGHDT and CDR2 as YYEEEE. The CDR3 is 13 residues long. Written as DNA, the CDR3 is TGTGCCAGCAGCTTAGTGGGAACCTATGGCTACACCTTC. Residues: CASSLVGTYGYTF.

Written as DNA, the CDR3 is TGTGCCAGCAGCGGAGTCCAGGCGAACACCGGGGAGCTGTTTTTT. The encoded protein is CASSGVQANTGELFF. The chain joins TRBV7-2 to TRBJ2-2, with D unresolved. There are 15 residues in the CDR3. The V end lost 5 bases, the J end lost 0 bases, and 10 bases lay between the germline ends. From germline, CDR1 is SGHTA and CDR2 FQGNSA.

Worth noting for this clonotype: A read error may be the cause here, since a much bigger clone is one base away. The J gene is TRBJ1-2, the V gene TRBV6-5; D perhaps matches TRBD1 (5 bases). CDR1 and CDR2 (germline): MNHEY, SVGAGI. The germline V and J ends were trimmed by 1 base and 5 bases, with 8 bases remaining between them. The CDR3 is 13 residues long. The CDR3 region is CASSYLGGYGYTF. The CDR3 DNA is TGTGCCAGCAGTTACTTGGGGGGATATGGCTACACCTTC.

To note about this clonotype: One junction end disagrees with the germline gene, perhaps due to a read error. The CDR3 here is CAGSLTTGTANYGYTF. CDR3 nucleotides: TGTGCCGGCAGCCTAACGACGGGAACAGCTAACTATGGCTACACCTTC. V gene TRBV3-1 combines with J gene TRBJ1-2, with D unclear. There are 16 residues in the CDR3. Germline V CDR1 and CDR2: LGHDT, YNNKEL (reference sequence).

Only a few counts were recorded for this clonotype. In DNA form, the CDR3 reads TGTGCCAGCAGCCAAGATCAACAGAGGAACACTGAAGCTTTCTTT. Translating it yields CASSQDQQRNTEAFF. V and J are TRBV4-2 and TRBJ1-1; D remains ambiguous. Trimming stripped 0 bases from V and 1 base from J, with 9 bases between. CDR3 length equals 15 residues. From germline, CDR1 is LGHNA and CDR2 YNFKEQ.

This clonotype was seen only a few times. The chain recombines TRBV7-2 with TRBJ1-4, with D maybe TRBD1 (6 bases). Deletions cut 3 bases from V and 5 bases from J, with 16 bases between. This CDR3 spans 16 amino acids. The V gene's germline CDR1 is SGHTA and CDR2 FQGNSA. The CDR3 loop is CASSFRTASSNEKLFF. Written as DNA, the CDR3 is TGTGCCAGCAGCTTCCGGACAGCATCAAGCAATGAAAAACTGTTTTTT.